A selection of T cell receptor beta chains follows, all from one sample in a study of early T cells in non-severe SARS-CoV-2 infection. TCRdb called the 5' RACE reads again in MiXCR, with one record for every CDR3 protein. The data show about 77,000 distinct CDR3 sequences, 9.5% to 15% seen once. This material consisted of whole blood, taken at baseline. These receptors all come from an adult who was a healthcare worker with PCR-confirmed SARS-CoV-2 infection or an uninfected control (not recorded which). The donor label of this sample is uncertain. The CDR3 runs from the conserved cysteine through the conserved F or W. D genes are given only for firm matches. Expanded clones get a size class; other rows say once, few or many, or leave the size out.

j_gene: TRBJ1-2
abundance: -
len: 13
v_gene: TRBV5-1
d_gene: -
CDR3aa: CASSLVPAYGYTF
CDR3nt: TGCGCCAGCAGCTTGGTCCCTGCCTATGGCTACACCTTC

j_gene: TRBJ1-4
abundance: few
len: 14
v_gene: TRBV2
d_gene: -
CDR3aa: CASSFYPPSEKLFF
CDR3nt: TGTGCCAGCAGCTTTTATCCCCCGAGTGAAAAACTGTTTTTT

j_gene: TRBJ2-1
abundance: few
len: 14
v_gene: TRBV4-3
d_gene: TRBD1
CDR3aa: CASSRTIRGHEQFF
CDR3nt: TGCGCCAGCAGCCGGACCATCAGGGGGCATGAGCAGTTCTTC

j_gene: TRBJ1-2
abundance: many
len: 14
v_gene: TRBV7-2
d_gene: -
CDR3aa: CASSLAQGEYGYTF
CDR3nt: TGTGCCAGCAGCTTAGCTCAGGGAGAGTATGGCTACACCTTC

j_gene: TRBJ2-3
abundance: many
len: 14
v_gene: TRBV10-2
d_gene: -
CDR3aa: CASETTRGGDTQYF
CDR3nt: TGCGCCAGTGAGACGACTAGGGGGGGAGATACGCAGTATTTT

j_gene: TRBJ2-7
abundance: many
len: 12
v_gene: TRBV29-1
d_gene: -
CDR3aa: CSVLTPGGAFHF
CDR3nt: TGCAGCGTCCTGACTCCCGGGGGAGCTTTCCACTTC

j_gene: TRBJ1-4
abundance: few
len: 16
v_gene: TRBV5-1
d_gene: -
CDR3aa: CASTPRGPTTNEKLFF
CDR3nt: TGCGCCAGCACCCCACGGGGTCCTACAACTAATGAAAAACTGTTTTTT

j_gene: TRBJ1-1
abundance: many
len: 13
v_gene: TRBV25-1
d_gene: -
CDR3aa: CASRQTVNTEAFF
CDR3nt: TGTGCCAGCAGACAGACAGTCAACACTGAAGCTTTCTTT

j_gene: TRBJ1-2
abundance: -
len: 15
v_gene: TRBV5-6
d_gene: -
CDR3aa: CASSPGPSSLYGYTF
CDR3nt: TGTGCCAGCAGCCCCGGACCTTCCTCGCTGTATGGCTACACCTTC

j_gene: TRBJ2-1
abundance: few
len: 15
v_gene: TRBV13
d_gene: TRBD2
CDR3aa: CASSTRLAGYNEQFF
CDR3nt: TGTGCCAGCAGTACCCGACTAGCGGGTTACAATGAGCAGTTCTTC

j_gene: TRBJ2-7
abundance: -
len: 17
v_gene: TRBV6-2/TRBV6-3
d_gene: -
CDR3aa: CASSYGSGATRTYEQYF
CDR3nt: TGTGCCAGCAGTTACGGGTCAGGGGCGACACGAACCTACGAGCAGTACTTC

j_gene: TRBJ2-3
abundance: many
len: 14
v_gene: TRBV7-3
d_gene: TRBD1
CDR3aa: CASGRDRGSDTQYF
CDR3nt: TGTGCCAGTGGCCGGGACAGGGGTTCGGATACGCAGTATTTT

j_gene: TRBJ2-2
abundance: -
len: 15
v_gene: TRBV2
d_gene: TRBD2
CDR3aa: CASTGTSGSAGELFF
CDR3nt: TGTGCCAGTACCGGGACTAGCGGGAGTGCGGGGGAGCTGTTTTTT

j_gene: TRBJ2-7
abundance: few
len: 13
v_gene: TRBV2
d_gene: -
CDR3aa: CASRDRWAYEQYF
CDR3nt: TGTGCCAGTAGGGACCGGTGGGCCTACGAGCAGTACTTC

j_gene: TRBJ1-3
abundance: -
len: 13
v_gene: TRBV7-9
d_gene: -
CDR3aa: CASSLIPGNTIYF
CDR3nt: TGTGCCAGCAGCTTAATCCCTGGAAACACCATATATTTT

j_gene: TRBJ1-5
abundance: few
len: 15
v_gene: TRBV12-3/TRBV12-4
d_gene: -
CDR3aa: CASSLNQGRDQPQHF
CDR3nt: TGTGCCAGCAGTTTAAATCAGGGGCGCGATCAGCCCCAGCATTTT

j_gene: TRBJ2-3
abundance: few
len: 16
v_gene: TRBV14
d_gene: TRBD2
CDR3aa: CASSQGLAGATDTQYF
CDR3nt: TGTGCCAGCAGCCAAGGACTAGCGGGAGCCACAGATACGCAGTATTTT

j_gene: TRBJ2-1
abundance: few
len: 14
v_gene: TRBV2
d_gene: -
CDR3aa: CARLETSSYNEQFF
CDR3nt: TGTGCCAGACTGGAGACTAGCTCCTACAATGAGCAGTTCTTC

j_gene: TRBJ2-7
abundance: -
len: 16
v_gene: TRBV5-1
d_gene: -
CDR3aa: CASSGAGSLSSYEQYF
CDR3nt: TGCGCCAGCAGCGGGGCGGGATCACTTTCCTCCTACGAGCAGTACTTC

j_gene: TRBJ1-2
abundance: many
len: 11
v_gene: TRBV20-1
d_gene: TRBD1
CDR3aa: CSANGQGTYTF
CDR3nt: TGCAGTGCTAACGGACAGGGGACCTACACCTTC

j_gene: TRBJ2-5
abundance: many
len: 17
v_gene: TRBV7-6
d_gene: TRBD2
CDR3aa: CASSLVRLAGEQETQYF
CDR3nt: TGTGCCAGCAGCTTAGTACGTCTAGCGGGCGAGCAAGAGACCCAGTACTTC

j_gene: TRBJ2-2
abundance: -
len: 18
v_gene: TRBV30
d_gene: -
CDR3aa: CAWNTHERLYANTGELFF
CDR3nt: TGTGCCTGGAACACTCACGAACGGCTGTACGCGAACACCGGGGAGCTGTTTTTT

j_gene: TRBJ2-6
abundance: -
len: 17
v_gene: TRBV2
d_gene: -
CDR3aa: CASTAERGFSGANVLTF
CDR3nt: TGTGCCAGCACGGCCGAGAGGGGGTTCTCTGGGGCCAACGTCCTGACTTTC

j_gene: TRBJ2-4
abundance: -
len: 14
v_gene: TRBV11-2
d_gene: -
CDR3aa: CASSYRTAKNIQYF
CDR3nt: TGTGCCAGCAGCTACCGGACGGCCAAAAACATTCAGTACTTC